This note documents a single TCR beta chain sequence. The data were taken from a study of blood T cell repertoires in COVID-19. Study details: Both acute and convalescent COVID-19 samples were obtained from the United States, Italy and Spain. PBMCs, B-cell-depleted T cells, or T cells were the source of the cDNA or gDNA that made up the material.

Seattle patients were enrolled while actively infected and followed longitudinally. In the original workflow: Reference gene primers were amplified, and this amplification served to estimate nucleated cell counts. The protocol was immunoSEQ multiplex PCR, while the TCRdb copy is restricted to in-frame clones and leaves out a portion. From that table come the V and J calls and clone size; the DNA was used to work out D and trimming. Among 300,000 to 400,000 clones listed, roughly 87% were seen once. Sequenced input: peripheral blood. This TCR was recovered from a man aged 30 to 45 with COVID-19, enrolled during active disease.

The CDR3 sequence is CASSDNGRGLSYGYTF. The CDR3 DNA reads as TGTGCCAGCTCTGATAACGGCAGGGGGCTTAGCTATGGCTACACCTTC. The chain joins TRBV5-6 to TRBJ1-2; 8 bases align to TRBD1. In germline, CDR1 is SGHDT, CDR2 YYEEEE. The J segment lost 4 bases and the V segment lost 7 bases, leaving 15 bases of the junction unmatched. CDR3 size: 16 residues.